The present T cell receptor (beta chain) was sequenced within a study of T cells in Graves' hyperthyroidism and ophthalmopathy. V lost 8 bases and J lost 5; bases outside the gene matches: 3. Germline loops: CDR1 WSHSY, CDR2 SAAADI. This CDR3 contains 14 residues. It was uncontrolled infection, other autoimmune disease, pregnancy or lactation that excluded patients. Template material for amplifying TCR beta CDR3 regions consisted of RNA transcripts. During a first-round RT-PCR of the TCR CDR3, the HTBI primer set was used. MiXCR, applied by TCRdb to the multiplex PCR reads, yields one record per CDR3 protein. The sample has about 720,000 distinct CDR3 sequences; around 20% are singletons.

The chain couples TRBV10-2 to TRBJ2-7; 16 bases line up with TRBD2. This sequence was found in a woman between 50 and 59 years old with Graves' hyperthyroidism that later progressed to Graves' ophthalmopathy. Input material: blood. The CDR3 spells CASGTSGGADEQYF. The CDR3 DNA sequence: TGCGCCAGCGGGACTAGCGGGGGGGCTGACGAGCAGTACTTC.